The entry that follows covers one T cell receptor (beta chain) sequence. Its cognate antigen is unknown. These data are taken from a study of cytomegalovirus exposure and HLA in healthy donors. Study-level findings and limits: Associated with HLA alleles at 0.05 false discovery rate in a later analysis were fewer than 20,000 TCR beta sequences. A later analysis linked a missense variant in DCLRE1C to the trimming of TCR beta V and J genes. Some public TCRs appeared in many individuals, while most sequences were rare. A further, later analysis showed that HLA-associated TCR beta chains (compared with equally common others) were more clonally expanded.

Per germline, CDR1 MNHEY and CDR2 SMNVEV (reference sequence). The V gene lost 6 bases and the J gene lost 3 bases, with 17 bases spanning the gap. The CDR3 length is 15 residues. This PCR relied on a set of 60 Vbeta primers and 13 Jbeta primers. Assay used: immunoSEQ multiplex PCR; TCRdb lists only in-frame clones, some missing. The repertoire holds about 150,000 clones, with approximately 73% as singletons. The material sequenced was PBMCs. This chain uses TRBV27 with TRBJ1-2; D might be TRBD1 (6 bases). The sequence derives from a woman aged 18-30 years in good health and CMV-seronegative. The CDR3, as DNA: TGTGCCAGCAGCCGAGGGGGGGCGCAGGACTATGGCTACACCTTC. The encoded protein is CASSRGGAQDYGYTF.